This record looks at one T cell receptor (beta chain) sequence and its context. Original processing methods: Nucleated cell counts were estimated from reference gene primer amplification. Profiling relied on immunoSEQ multiplex PCR, and the TCRdb table lists in-frame clones only, not all of them. That table is the source of V, J and clone size, and D and trimming were worked out from the DNA. The sample records under 150,000 clones, 75% to 90% being singletons. The data were taken from a study of blood T cell repertoires in COVID-19. Study as a whole: The study drew acute and convalescent COVID-19 samples from the United States, Italy and Spain. PBMCs, B-cell-depleted T cells, or T cells provided the cDNA or gDNA that made up the material.

The CDR3 sequence is 16 residues long. Trimming at V came to 1 base and at J to 7 bases, leaving 6 bases not matched to a gene. Looked up from germline, CDR1 is WSHSY and CDR2 is SAAADI. Which cohort a participant joined came from the clinical history participants gave. Source material: PBMCs or T cells enriched from blood (not recorded which). The chain recombines TRBV10-2 with TRBJ1-6, with 8 bases aligning to TRBD1. This TCR was sampled from a woman aged 50 to 60 who had recovered from COVID-19. For the CDR3, the DNA is TGCGCCAGCAGTGAGTTGTGGACAGGGACCAATTCACCCCTCCACTTT. Its protein is CASSELWTGTNSPLHF.